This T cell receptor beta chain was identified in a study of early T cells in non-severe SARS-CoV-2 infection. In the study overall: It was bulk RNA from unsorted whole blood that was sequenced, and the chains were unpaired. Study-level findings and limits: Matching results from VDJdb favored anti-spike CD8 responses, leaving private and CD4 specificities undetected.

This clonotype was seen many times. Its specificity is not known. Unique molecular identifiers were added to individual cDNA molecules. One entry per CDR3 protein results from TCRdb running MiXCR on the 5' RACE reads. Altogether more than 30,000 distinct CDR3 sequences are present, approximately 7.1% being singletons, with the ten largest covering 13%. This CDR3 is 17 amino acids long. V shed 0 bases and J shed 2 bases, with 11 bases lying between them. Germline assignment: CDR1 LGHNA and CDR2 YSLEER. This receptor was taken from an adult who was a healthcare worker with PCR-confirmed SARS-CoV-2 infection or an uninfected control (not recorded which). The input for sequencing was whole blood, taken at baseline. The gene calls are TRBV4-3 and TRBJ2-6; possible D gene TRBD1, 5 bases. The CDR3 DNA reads TGCGCCAGCAGCCAAGACGCAGGGAATACTGGGGCCAACGTCCTGACTTTC. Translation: CASSQDAGNTGANVLTF.